The present TCR beta chain was sequenced within a study of OX40 agonist ivuxolimab in advanced cancers. Whole-study context: Anti-PD-1, anti-PD-L1 or anti-CTLA-4 therapy given earlier was allowed, and 40% had some.

Assay: immunoSEQ multiplex PCR; the TCRdb copy retains only in-frame clones and omits some. The sample lists 50,000 or so clones, over 85% seen once, with 24% in the top ten. Overall study results and limits: Both CD4+ and CD8+ T cell populations in blood had undergone clonal expansion by week 6 at 0.1 to 3.0 mg/kg. Certain nonresponders likewise exhibited a low normalized T-cell clonal expansion.

As concerns this clone: The target antigen is unknown.

The CDR3 is 17 amino acids. Trimming cost V 0 bases and J 0 bases, with 14 bases left between them. Germline V lookup: CDR1 LGHNA, CDR2 YSLEER. The sample here was CD4+ or CD8+ T cells sorted from blood, taken in a trial of the OX40 agonist ivuxolimab. The sequence derives from an adult with an advanced solid tumor such as melanoma, head and neck, liver or kidney cancer. The gene calls are TRBV4-3 and TRBJ1-1; D may be TRBD1 (5 bases). CDR3 nucleotides: TGCGCCAGCAGCCAAGATCTAAGCCGGGGGATGAACACTGAAGCTTTCTTT. As protein: CASSQDLSRGMNTEAFF.